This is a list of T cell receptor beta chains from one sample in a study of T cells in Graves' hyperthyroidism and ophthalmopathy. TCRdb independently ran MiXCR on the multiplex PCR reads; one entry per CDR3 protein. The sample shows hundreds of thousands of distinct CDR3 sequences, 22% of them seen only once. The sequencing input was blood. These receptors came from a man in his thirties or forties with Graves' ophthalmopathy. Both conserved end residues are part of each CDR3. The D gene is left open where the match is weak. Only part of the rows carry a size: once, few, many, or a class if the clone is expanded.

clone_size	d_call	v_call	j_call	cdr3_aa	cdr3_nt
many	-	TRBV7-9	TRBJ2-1	CASSLVAGEQFF	TGTGCCAGCAGCTTAGTAGCTGGAGAGCAGTTCTTC
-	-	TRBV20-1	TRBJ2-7	CSARDGAGSYEQYF	TGCAGTGCTAGAGATGGGGCGGGCTCCTACGAGCAGTACTTC
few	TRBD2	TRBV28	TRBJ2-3	CASSFYGTSGRRTDTQYF	TGTGCCAGCAGTTTTTACGGGACTAGCGGGAGACGAACAGATACGCAGTATTTT
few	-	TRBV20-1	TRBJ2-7	CSARGPGGGYEQYF	TGCAGTGCTAGGGGCCCAGGGGGGGGCTACGAGCAGTACTTC
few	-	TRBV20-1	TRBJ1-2	CSATSGQTPYGYTF	TGCAGTGCTACTTCAGGGCAGACCCCCTATGGCTACACCTTC
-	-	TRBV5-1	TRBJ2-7	CASSLDSVSYEQYF	TGCGCCAGCAGCTTGGATTCCGTCTCCTACGAGCAGTACTTC
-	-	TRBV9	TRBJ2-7	CASSLERDNSYEQYF	TGTGCCAGCAGCTTGGAGCGGGACAATTCCTACGAGCAGTACTTC
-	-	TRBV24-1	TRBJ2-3	CATSDSVTDTQYF	TGTGCCACCAGTGATTCCGTCACAGATACGCAGTATTTT
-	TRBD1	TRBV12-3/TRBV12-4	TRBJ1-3	CASSFQGGRNTIYF	TGTGCCAGCAGTTTCCAGGGGGGAAGAAACACCATATATTTT
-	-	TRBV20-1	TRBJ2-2	CSARDRPGELFF	TGCAGTGCTAGAGATCGCCCTGGGGAGCTGTTTTTT
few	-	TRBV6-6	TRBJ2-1	CASSYSGNNEQFF	TGTGCCAGCAGTTACTCTGGTAACAATGAGCAGTTCTTC
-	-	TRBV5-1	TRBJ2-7	CASSGGDGYEQYF	TGCGCCAGCAGCGGGGGCGACGGCTACGAGCAGTACTTC
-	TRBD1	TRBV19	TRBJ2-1	CASSMGQGGRYEQFF	TGTGCCAGTAGTATGGGACAGGGTGGCCGGTATGAGCAGTTCTTC
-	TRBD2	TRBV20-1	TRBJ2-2	CSAAGLPNPGELFF	TGCAGTGCTGCGGGACTACCGAACCCCGGGGAGCTGTTTTTT
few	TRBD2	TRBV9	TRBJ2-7	CASSVAPGTSVEQYF	TGTGCCAGCAGCGTAGCACCGGGGACTAGCGTAGAGCAGTACTTC
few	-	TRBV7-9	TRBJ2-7	CASSGQRPLGYEQYF	TGTGCCAGCAGCGGCCAAAGGCCTCTAGGTTACGAGCAGTACTTC
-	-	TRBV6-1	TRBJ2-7	CASSYVRGSYEQYF	TGTGCCAGCAGTTATGTCAGGGGAAGCTACGAGCAGTACTTC
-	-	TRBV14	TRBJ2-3	CASSHRGAGTDTQYF	TGTGCCAGCAGCCATCGAGGAGCGGGCACAGATACGCAGTATTTT
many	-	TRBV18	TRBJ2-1	CASSPLQGQFF	TGTGCCAGCTCACCACTGCAGGGACAGTTCTTC
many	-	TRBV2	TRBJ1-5	CASRSLSLSNQPQHF	TGTGCCAGCAGGTCCCTCTCTCTTAGCAATCAGCCCCAGCATTTT
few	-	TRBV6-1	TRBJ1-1	CASTGLRMNTEAFF	TGTGCCAGCACCGGACTGAGGATGAACACTGAAGCTTTCTTT
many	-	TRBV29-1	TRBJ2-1	CSVPMGNNEQFF	TGCAGCGTTCCCATGGGGAACAATGAGCAGTTCTTC
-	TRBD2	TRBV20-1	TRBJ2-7	CSANLAGVGGEQYF	TGCAGTGCCAACCTAGCGGGAGTTGGGGGCGAGCAGTACTTC
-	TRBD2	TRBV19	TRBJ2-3	CASSIVRAGRSTDTQYF	TGTGCCAGTAGTATAGTTAGAGCGGGAAGAAGCACAGATACGCAGTATTTT
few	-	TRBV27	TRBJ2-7	CASSSIIPYEQYF	TGTGCCAGCAGTTCCATAATACCCTACGAGCAGTACTTC
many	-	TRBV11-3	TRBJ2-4	CASSLGWGHIQYF	TGTGCCAGCAGCTTAGGGTGGGGACACATTCAGTACTTC
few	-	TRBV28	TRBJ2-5	CASSLRTNEETQYF	TGTGCCAGCAGTTTACGGACAAATGAAGAGACCCAGTACTTC
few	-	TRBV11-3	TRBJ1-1	CASSLRGTVATEAFF	TGTGCCAGCAGCTTAAGGGGGACGGTGGCCACTGAAGCTTTCTTT
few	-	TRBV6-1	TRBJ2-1	CASSHRDDEQFF	TGTGCCAGCAGTCACAGGGACGATGAGCAGTTCTTC
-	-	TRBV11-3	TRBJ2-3	CASSRRTDIDTQYF	TGTGCCAGCAGTCGTAGGACAGACATAGATACGCAGTATTTT
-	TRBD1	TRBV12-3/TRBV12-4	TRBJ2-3	CASSRHRGGTDTQYF	TGTGCCAGCAGTCGTCACAGGGGGGGCACAGATACGCAGTATTTT
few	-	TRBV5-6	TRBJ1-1	CASSTWGNTEAFF	TGTGCCAGCAGCACCTGGGGGAACACTGAAGCTTTCTTT
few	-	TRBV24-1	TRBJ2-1	CATSDLHEQFF	TGTGCCACCAGTGATTTGCATGAGCAGTTCTTC
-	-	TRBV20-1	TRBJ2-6	CSARTLTSGANVLTF	TGCAGTGCTAGAACGTTGACCTCTGGGGCCAACGTCCTGACTTTC
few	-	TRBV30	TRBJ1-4	CAWSTPGGSEKLFF	TGTGCCTGGAGTACACCGGGGGGGAGTGAAAAACTGTTTTTT
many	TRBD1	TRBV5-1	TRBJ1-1	CASTRGTGGPGAEAFF	TGCGCCAGCACGCGTGGGACAGGGGGACCGGGTGCTGAAGCTTTCTTT
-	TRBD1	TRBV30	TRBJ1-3	CAWSYRGSGNTIYF	TGTGCCTGGAGTTACAGGGGCTCTGGAAACACCATATATTTT
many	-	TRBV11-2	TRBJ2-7	CASSLISEQYF	TGTGCCAGCAGCCTCATCTCCGAGCAGTACTTC
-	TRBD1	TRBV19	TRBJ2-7	CASRSGSGGSHEQYF	TGTGCCAGTAGAAGTGGGTCAGGGGGATCCCACGAGCAGTACTTC
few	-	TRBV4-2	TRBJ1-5	CASSQDLTRSNQPQHF	TGTGCCAGCAGCCAAGATCTGACACGAAGCAATCAGCCCCAGCATTTT
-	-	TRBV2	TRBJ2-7	CASSERGTASSYEQYF	TGTGCCAGCAGTGAACGAGGGACCGCAAGCTCCTACGAGCAGTACTTC
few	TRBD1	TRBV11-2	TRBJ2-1	CASSWGQGATNEQFF	TGTGCCAGCAGCTGGGGACAGGGGGCCACAAATGAGCAGTTCTTC
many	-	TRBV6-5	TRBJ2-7	CASSYSPRRDEQYF	TGTGCCAGCAGTTACTCGCCCCGCAGGGACGAGCAGTACTTC
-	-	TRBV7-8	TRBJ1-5	CASSKGGGSNQPQHF	TGTGCCAGCAGCAAGGGGGGAGGTAGCAATCAGCCCCAGCATTTT
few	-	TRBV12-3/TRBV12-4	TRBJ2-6	CASSMEANVLTF	TGTGCCAGCAGTATGGAGGCCAACGTCCTGACTTTC
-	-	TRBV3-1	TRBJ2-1	CASSEGDPYNEQFF	TGCGCCAGCAGTGAGGGGGACCCCTACAATGAGCAGTTCTTC
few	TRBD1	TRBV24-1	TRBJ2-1	CATSDSDRREQFF	TGTGCCACCAGTGACTCGGACAGGCGCGAGCAGTTCTTC
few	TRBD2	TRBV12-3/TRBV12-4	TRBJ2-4	CASSFLLAGGVAKNIQYF	TGTGCCAGCAGTTTTCTTCTAGCGGGAGGGGTAGCCAAAAACATTCAGTACTTC
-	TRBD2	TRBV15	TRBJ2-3	CATSRDQKLGAGGIFSTDTQYF	TGTGCCACCAGCAGAGATCAAAAACTAGGAGCGGGAGGGATATTTAGCACAGATACGCAGTATTTT
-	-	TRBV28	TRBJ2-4	CASSPHRGGGLNIQYF	TGTGCCAGCAGTCCCCATCGGGGCGGAGGCCTAAACATTCAGTACTTC
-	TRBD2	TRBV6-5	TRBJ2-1	CASRLAGSNEQFF	TGTGCCAGCAGGTTAGCGGGAAGCAATGAGCAGTTCTTC
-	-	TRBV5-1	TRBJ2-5	CASQTQGEETQYF	TGCGCCAGCCAAACTCAGGGAGAAGAGACCCAGTACTTC
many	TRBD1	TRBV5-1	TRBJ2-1	CASRGSGQGYNEQFF	TGCGCCAGCAGAGGGAGTGGACAGGGTTACAATGAGCAGTTCTTC
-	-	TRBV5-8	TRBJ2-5	CASSPFSGVGETQYF	TGTGCCAGCAGCCCCTTCTCCGGGGTTGGAGAGACCCAGTACTTC